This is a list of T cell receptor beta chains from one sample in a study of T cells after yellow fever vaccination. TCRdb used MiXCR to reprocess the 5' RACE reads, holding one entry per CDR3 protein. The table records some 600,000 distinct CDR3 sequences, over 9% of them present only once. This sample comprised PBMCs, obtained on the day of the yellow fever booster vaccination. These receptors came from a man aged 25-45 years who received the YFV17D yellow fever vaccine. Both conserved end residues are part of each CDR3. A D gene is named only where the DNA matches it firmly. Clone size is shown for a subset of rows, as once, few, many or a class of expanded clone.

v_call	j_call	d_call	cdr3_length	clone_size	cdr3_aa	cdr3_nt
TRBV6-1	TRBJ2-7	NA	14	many	CASSRDGRSYEQYF	TGTGCCAGCAGTCGGGACGGCCGTTCCTACGAGCAGTACTTC
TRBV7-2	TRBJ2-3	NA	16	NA	CASSTGLGGSTDTQYF	TGTGCCAGCAGCACTGGTTTGGGGGGATCCACAGATACGCAGTATTTT
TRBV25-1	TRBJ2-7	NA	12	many	CASSESGYEQYF	TGTGCCAGCAGTGAATCGGGGTACGAGCAGTACTTC
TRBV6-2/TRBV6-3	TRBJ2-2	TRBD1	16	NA	CASSFYKQGSTGELFF	TGTGCCAGCAGTTTTTATAAACAGGGGAGCACCGGGGAGCTGTTTTTT
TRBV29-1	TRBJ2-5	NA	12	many	CSVFGGPETQYF	TGCAGCGTTTTTGGAGGCCCGGAGACCCAGTACTTC
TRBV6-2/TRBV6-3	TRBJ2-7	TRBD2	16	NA	CASSSRTSGSSYEQYF	TGTGCCAGCAGTTCACGGACTAGCGGGAGCTCCTACGAGCAGTACTTC
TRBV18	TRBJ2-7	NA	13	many	CASSPPTADEQYF	TGTGCCAGCTCACCTCCCACCGCGGACGAGCAGTACTTC
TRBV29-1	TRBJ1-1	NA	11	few	CSVGALGEAFF	TGCAGCGTTGGAGCCCTGGGGGAAGCTTTCTTT
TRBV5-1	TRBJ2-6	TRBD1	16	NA	CASSFTGGAGANVLTF	TGCGCCAGCAGCTTTACAGGGGGCGCTGGGGCCAACGTCCTGACTTTC
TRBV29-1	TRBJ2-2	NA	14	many	CSVASQGGVGELFF	TGCAGCGTTGCAAGTCAGGGTGGTGTCGGGGAGCTGTTTTTT
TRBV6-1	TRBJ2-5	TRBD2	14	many	CAIWDRGGGETQYF	TGTGCCATCTGGGACCGCGGGGGTGGAGAGACCCAGTACTTC
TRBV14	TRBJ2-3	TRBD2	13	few	CASSQGLEDTQYF	TGTGCCAGCAGCCAGGGACTAGAAGATACGCAGTATTTT
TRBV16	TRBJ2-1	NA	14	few	CASSQSRSGNEQFF	TGTGCCAGCAGCCAATCGCGGAGTGGAAATGAGCAGTTCTTC
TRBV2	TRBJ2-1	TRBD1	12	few	CASRDRSGEQFF	TGTGCCAGCAGGGACAGGTCAGGTGAGCAGTTCTTC
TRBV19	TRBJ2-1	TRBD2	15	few	CASRPGLAIVNEQFF	TGTGCCAGTAGACCGGGACTAGCGATAGTCAATGAGCAGTTCTTC
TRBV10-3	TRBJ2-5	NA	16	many	CAISESGGIHGETQYF	TGTGCCATCAGTGAGTCTGGCGGAATCCACGGGGAGACCCAGTACTTC
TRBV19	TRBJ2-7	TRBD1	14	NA	CASSMLQGAYEQYF	TGTGCCAGTAGTATGCTTCAGGGGGCCTACGAGCAGTACTTC
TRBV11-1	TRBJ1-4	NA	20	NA	CASSRTYDSFTPSTNEKLFF	TGTGCCAGCAGCCGCACCTACGACAGCTTCACTCCCTCAACTAATGAAAAACTGTTTTTT
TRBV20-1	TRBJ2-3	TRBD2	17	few	CSARSAGTSGSTDTQYF	TGCAGTGCTAGAAGTGCCGGGACTAGCGGGAGCACAGATACGCAGTATTTT
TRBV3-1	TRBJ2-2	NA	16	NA	CASSDNPNRVSGELFF	TGTGCCAGCAGCGACAACCCCAACAGGGTCTCCGGGGAGCTGTTTTTT
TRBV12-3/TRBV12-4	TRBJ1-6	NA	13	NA	CASWRGSNSPLHF	TGTGCCAGCTGGCGGGGGAGTAATTCACCCCTCCACTTT
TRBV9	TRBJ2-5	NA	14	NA	CASSILALSETQYF	TGTGCCAGCAGCATATTAGCGTTAAGCGAGACCCAGTACTTC
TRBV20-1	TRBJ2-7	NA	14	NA	CSAVGRGLIYEQYF	TGCAGTGCCGTGGGGAGGGGGCTAATCTACGAGCAGTACTTC
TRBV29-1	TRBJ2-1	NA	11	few	CSVEDRVGQFF	TGCAGCGTTGAAGACAGGGTCGGGCAGTTCTTC
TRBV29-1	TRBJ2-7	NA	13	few	CSVEGDKWYEQYF	TGCAGCGTTGAGGGGGACAAGTGGTACGAGCAGTACTTC
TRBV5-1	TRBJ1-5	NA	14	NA	CASSRGGMDQPQHF	TGCGCCAGCAGCCGGGGGGGCATGGATCAGCCCCAGCATTTT
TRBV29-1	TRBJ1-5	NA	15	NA	CSVASGAGSNQPQHF	TGCAGCGTTGCTTCAGGGGCGGGTAGCAATCAGCCCCAGCATTTT
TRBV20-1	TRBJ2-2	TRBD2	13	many	CSAAGARTGELFF	TGCAGTGCAGCGGGGGCTCGTACCGGGGAGCTGTTTTTT